This TCR beta chain was retrieved from a study of sequential checkpoint blockade in melanoma. Study background: Patients were randomized 1:1 to nivolumab-then-ipilimumab or ipilimumab-then-nivolumab first-line.

Treatment in this sample: randomized to nivolumab then ipilimumab (arm A) or the reverse (arm B). PBMC sorting kept live CD3+CD8+ cells without CD19 or CD56. V lost 5 bases, J lost 2 bases, and 4 bases lay in between. The germline gives CDR1 SGHTA, CDR2 FQGNSA. The CDR3 runs to 11 residues. Repertoires were generated with immunoSEQ multiplex PCR, while TCRdb's copy carries only in-frame clones and drops some. The sample lists 35,000 to 50,000 clones; 86% were seen once. This chain links TRBV7-2 with TRBJ2-7, with D uncertain. The TCR sequence derives from a human donor with melanoma. Sequenced here: CD8+ T cells sorted from blood (inferred from file names), sampled from a patient given nivolumab and ipilimumab in sequence. CDR3 loop: CASSVAYEQYF. The CDR3, as DNA: TGTGCCAGCAGCGTCGCCTACGAGCAGTACTTC.